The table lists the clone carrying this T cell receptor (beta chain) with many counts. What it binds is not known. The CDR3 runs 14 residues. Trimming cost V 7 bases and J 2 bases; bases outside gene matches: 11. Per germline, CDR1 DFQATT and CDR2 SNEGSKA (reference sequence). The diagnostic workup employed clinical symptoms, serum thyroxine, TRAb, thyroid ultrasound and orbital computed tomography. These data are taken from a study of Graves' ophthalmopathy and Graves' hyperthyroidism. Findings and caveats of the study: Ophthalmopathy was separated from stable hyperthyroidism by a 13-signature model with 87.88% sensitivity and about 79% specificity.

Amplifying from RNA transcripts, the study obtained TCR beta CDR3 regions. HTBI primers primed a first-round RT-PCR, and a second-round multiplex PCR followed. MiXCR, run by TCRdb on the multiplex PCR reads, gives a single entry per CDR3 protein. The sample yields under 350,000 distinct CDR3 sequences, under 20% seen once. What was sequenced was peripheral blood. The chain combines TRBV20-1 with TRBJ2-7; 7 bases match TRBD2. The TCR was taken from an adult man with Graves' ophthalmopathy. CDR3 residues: CSGRGGRGPYEQYF. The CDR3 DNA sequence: TGCAGTGGGAGAGGTGGGAGGGGTCCCTACGAGCAGTACTTC.